This T cell receptor (beta chain) was recovered during a study of molecular identifiers for immune sequencing clone quantification. In germline, CDR1 is LNHDA, CDR2 SQIVND (reference sequence). V lost 1 base to trimming and J lost 4 bases, with 10 bases between them. This CDR3 region has 15 residues. TCRdb fed the PCR reads into MiXCR, producing one record per CDR3 protein. The sample includes about 640,000 distinct CDR3 sequences, just under 20% of them seen just once. Notes on the study in general: More than 98% of effector molecules, versus under 1% of naive-cell molecules, belonged to clones above 20 RNA copies.

Naive CD8 T cells were sorted as CD8+CD4-CCR7+CD45RA+. This clonotype was observed at least ten times. The antigen is undetermined. Input material: naive CD8+ T cells from blood, with Jurkat cell RNA spiked in. Subset: FACS-sorted CD8+CD4-CCR7+CD45RA+ naive T cells. The receptor comes from a human donor in good health. Some libraries in this study had Jurkat cell RNA spiked in. The chain recombines TRBV19 with TRBJ2-2; D perhaps matches TRBD1 (5 bases). The CDR3 here is CASSIGTRATGELFF. The CDR3 region has the DNA TGTGCCAGTAGTATAGGGACAAGGGCCACCGGGGAGCTGTTTTTT.